This TCR beta chain was identified in a study of T cell changes during pregnancy in multiple sclerosis. Here immunoSEQ multiplex PCR was the method, and the copy in TCRdb shows in-frame clones only, minus some. The table has 60,000 to 95,000 clones, just over 90% seen once. Trimming took 7 bases from V and 5 from J, leaving 14 bases between them. This CDR3 has 13 amino acids. Looked up from germline, CDR1 is SNHLY and CDR2 is FYNNEI. The material was CD4+ T cells from peripheral blood mononuclear cells, obtained before pregnancy. The source of this sequence is a female donor with multiple sclerosis, enrolled in a pregnancy study. This sequence joins TRBV2 and TRBJ1-2; tentatively, D is TRBD1 (6 bases). The CDR3 DNA sequence: TGTGCCAGCATAACCGACAGGAGTTATGGCTACACCTTC. Translating it yields CASITDRSYGYTF.